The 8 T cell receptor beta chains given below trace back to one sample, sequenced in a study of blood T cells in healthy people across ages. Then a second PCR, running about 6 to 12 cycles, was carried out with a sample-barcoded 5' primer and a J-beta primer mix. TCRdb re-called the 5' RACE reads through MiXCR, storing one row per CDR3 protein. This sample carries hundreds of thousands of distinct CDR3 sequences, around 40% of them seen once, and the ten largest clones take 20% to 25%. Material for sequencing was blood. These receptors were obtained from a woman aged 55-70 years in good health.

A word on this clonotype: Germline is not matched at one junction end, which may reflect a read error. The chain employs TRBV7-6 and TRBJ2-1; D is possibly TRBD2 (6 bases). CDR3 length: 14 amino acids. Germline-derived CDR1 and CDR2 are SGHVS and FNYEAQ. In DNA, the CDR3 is TGTGCCAGTGTTGGGGGGTCCGTACACAATAAGCAGTTCTTC. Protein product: CASVGGSVHNKQFF.

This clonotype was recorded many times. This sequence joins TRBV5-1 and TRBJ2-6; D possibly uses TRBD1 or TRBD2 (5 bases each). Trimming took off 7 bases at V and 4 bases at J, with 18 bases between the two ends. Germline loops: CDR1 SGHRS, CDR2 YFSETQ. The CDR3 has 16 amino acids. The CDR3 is CASSGTFATGANVLTF. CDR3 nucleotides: TGCGCCAGCTCCGGGACCTTCGCAACCGGGGCCAACGTCCTGACTTTC.

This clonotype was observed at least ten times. CDR3 in amino acids: CASSLGTGIREQYF. CDR3 sequence (DNA): TGTGCCAGCAGCTTGGGGACAGGCATTCGCGAGCAGTACTTC. This chain connects TRBV5-5 to TRBJ2-7; 7 nucleotides line up with TRBD1. This CDR3 has 14 residues. J was trimmed by 6 bases and V by 0 bases; bases with no gene match: 6. CDR1 and CDR2 (germline): SGHKS, YYEKEE (reference sequence).

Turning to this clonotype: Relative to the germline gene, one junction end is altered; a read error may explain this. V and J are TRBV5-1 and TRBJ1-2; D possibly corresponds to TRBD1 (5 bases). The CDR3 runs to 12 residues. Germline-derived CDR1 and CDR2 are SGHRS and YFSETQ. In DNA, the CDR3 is TGCGCCAACAGCCTCGCCAGGGATGGCTACACCTTC. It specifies CANSLARDGYTF.

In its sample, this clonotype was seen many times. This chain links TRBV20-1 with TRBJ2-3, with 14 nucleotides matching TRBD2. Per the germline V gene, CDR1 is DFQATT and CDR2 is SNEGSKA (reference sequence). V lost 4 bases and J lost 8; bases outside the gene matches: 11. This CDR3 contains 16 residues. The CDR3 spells CSAKPRLAGGLGTQYF. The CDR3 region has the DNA TGCAGTGCTAAGCCCCGACTAGCGGGGGGGCTAGGTACGCAGTATTTT.

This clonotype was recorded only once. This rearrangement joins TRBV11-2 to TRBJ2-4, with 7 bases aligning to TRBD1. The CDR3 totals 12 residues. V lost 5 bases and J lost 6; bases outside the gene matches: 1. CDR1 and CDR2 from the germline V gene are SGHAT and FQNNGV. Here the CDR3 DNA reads TGTGCCAGCAGCCGACAGGGAAACATTCAGTACTTC. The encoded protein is CASSRQGNIQYF.

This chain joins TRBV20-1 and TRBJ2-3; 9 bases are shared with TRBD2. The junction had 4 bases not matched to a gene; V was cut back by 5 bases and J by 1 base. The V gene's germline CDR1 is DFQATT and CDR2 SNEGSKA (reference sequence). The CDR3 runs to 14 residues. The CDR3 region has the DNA TGCAGTGCTGGCGGGGGGGCGGGCACAGATACGCAGTATTTT. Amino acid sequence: CSAGGGAGTDTQYF.

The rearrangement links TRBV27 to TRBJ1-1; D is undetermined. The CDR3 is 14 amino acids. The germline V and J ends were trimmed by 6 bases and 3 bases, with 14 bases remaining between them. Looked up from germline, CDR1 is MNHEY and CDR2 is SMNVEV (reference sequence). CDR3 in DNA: TGTGCCAGCAGCCCTAGCGGGGTAGACACTGAAGCTTTCTTT. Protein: CASSPSGVDTEAFF.